This is a list of T cell receptor beta chains from one sample in a study of shared T cell receptors in the human thymus. This table comes from immunoSEQ multiplex PCR, and its TCRdb copy is limited to in-frame clones, with some not included. The sample carries 600,000 or so clones, more than 70% recorded once. Another study also made use of these data, one on human thymus T cells.

The sequencing sample was made of thymocytes. The receptors come from a boy less than two years old with a congenital heart defect. Each CDR3 is given with its conserved first and last residue. A D gene is named only where the DNA matches it firmly. A clone size is listed for some rows: how often the clone was seen (once, few, many), or a class if it is expanded.

D,size,V,CDR3
TRBD2,-,TRBV19,CASSGRAGGPDTQYF
TRBD1,-,TRBV28,CASSYPGQGQGYTF
-,-,TRBV4-2,CASSQDTGGQGETQYF
TRBD1,-,TRBV28,CASSLRFDRAKNIQYF
TRBD1,-,TRBV5-1,CASSLAYRGSEQFF
-,-,TRBV7-6,CASSLALFTGELFF
-,-,TRBV7-3,CASSSKPGGGTEAFF
-,-,TRBV28,CASSTGQYQPQHF
TRBD1,-,TRBV6-5,CASSQGANQPQHF
TRBD2,-,TRBV28,CASSFASGRTSYNEQFF
-,-,TRBV2,CASRAGGDEQFF
TRBD1,-,TRBV4-1,CASSQVGDRGYGANVLTF
TRBD2,-,TRBV5-6,CASSFGLAGHLDNEQFF
TRBD1,-,TRBV4-1,CASSQTRTGVNPFTEAFF
-,-,TRBV5-1,CASSWGPNTGELFF
-,few,TRBV6-4,CATSRAAEGRLGDTQYF
TRBD1,-,TRBV5-4,CASSSMTGDNEKLFF
-,-,TRBV4-1,CASSQTLIQGSSYNSPLHF
TRBD1,-,TRBV27,CASSPPGQVYGYTF
-,-,TRBV4-1,CASSPLLRVRRNNQPQHF
TRBD1,few,TRBV5-6,CASSASRDRGPTSGNTIYF
TRBD1,once,TRBV11-2,CASSLDRARDRAPFNYGYTF
-,-,TRBV11-2,CASSLDKSGPSGANVLTF
-,-,TRBV6-6,CASSREEGYTF